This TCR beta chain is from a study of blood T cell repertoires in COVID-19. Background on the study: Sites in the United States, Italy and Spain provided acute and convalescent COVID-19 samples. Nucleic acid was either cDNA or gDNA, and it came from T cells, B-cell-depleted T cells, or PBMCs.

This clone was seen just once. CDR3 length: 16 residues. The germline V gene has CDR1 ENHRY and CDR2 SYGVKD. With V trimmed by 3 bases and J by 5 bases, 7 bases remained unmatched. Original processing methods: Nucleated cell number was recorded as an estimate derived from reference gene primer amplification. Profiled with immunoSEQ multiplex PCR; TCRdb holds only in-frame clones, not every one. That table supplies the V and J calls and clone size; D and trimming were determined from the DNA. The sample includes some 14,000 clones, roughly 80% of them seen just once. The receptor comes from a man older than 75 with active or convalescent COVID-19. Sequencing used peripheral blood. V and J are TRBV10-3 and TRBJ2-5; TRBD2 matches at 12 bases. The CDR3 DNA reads TGTGCCATCAGTGAAACGACTAGCGGGGGCTGGGAGACCCAGTACTTC. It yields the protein CAISETTSGGWETQYF.